This TCR beta chain was profiled in a study of Ad26.COV2.S vaccination and SARS-CoV-2 variants. Sequencing used immunoSEQ multiplex PCR; TCRdb keeps in-frame clones, though not all of them. The data contain nearly 95,000 clones, approximately 86% of them singletons. Note on this clone: The antigen is unknown.

Study observations and caveats: Placebo recipients trailed vaccine recipients in spike-specific TCR breadth. Reported findings describe substantial breadth in spike-specific CD8+ and CD4+ T cell responses following vaccination. Similar non-spike TCR breadth was seen in vaccine and placebo recipients. It is possible that the TCR breadth and depth analyses underestimated the total T cell responses.

CDR3 length: 14 amino acids. The V and J ends lost 7 bases and 5 bases, in that order; junction bases with no gene match: 7. The germline CDR1 and CDR2 sequences are SGHTS and YDEGEE. This material consisted of peripheral blood, taken after recovery from COVID-19. J is TRBJ2-2 and V is TRBV5-8, with 8 nucleotides matching TRBD1. This receptor was obtained from a human donor who had recovered from COVID-19. The DNA for the CDR3 is TGTGCCAGCGACGACAGGGGACGAACCGGGGAGCTGTTTTTT. Translation: CASDDRGRTGELFF. The variable domain in full, completed from reference TRBV5-8 and TRBJ2-2, reads EAGVTQSPTHLIKTRGQQATLRCSPISGHTSVYWYQQALGLGLQFLLWYDEGEERNRGNFPPRFSGRQFPNYSSELNVNALELEDSALYLCASDDRGRTGELFFGEGSRLTVL.